Following are 10 T cell receptor beta chains from one sample sequenced in a study of blood T cell repertoires in COVID-19. Libraries were prepared by immunoSEQ multiplex PCR; TCRdb keeps only in-frame clonotypes and omits some of them. Of tens of thousands of clones listed, roughly 80% were seen once; the top ten hold 28%. Sequencing was performed on peripheral blood. Receptor source: a man between 65 and 85 years old with acute or convalescent COVID-19.

This chain connects TRBV5-6 to TRBJ1-2, with a tentative D call TRBD1 (5 bases). The CDR3 is made up of 12 amino acids. Between the trimmed V and J ends, which lost 2 bases and 8 bases, there was a span of 10 bases. Germline-derived CDR1 and CDR2 are SGHDT and YYEEEE. CDR3 coding DNA: TGTGCCAGCAGCTTAGGGACTGCCGGCTACACCTTC. Its protein is CASSLGTAGYTF.

This sequence joins TRBV7-9 and TRBJ1-2; possible D gene TRBD1, 6 bases. V was clipped by 5 bases and J by 7 bases, with 20 bases between them. The CDR3 consists of 15 residues. Germline lookup yields CDR1 SEHNR and CDR2 FQNEAQ (reference sequence). CDR3: CASSPPGEGVGGYTF. CDR3 in DNA: TGTGCCAGCAGCCCGCCGGGGGAGGGGGTAGGTGGCTACACCTTC.

The chain employs TRBV4-3 and TRBJ2-5, with D perhaps TRBD1 (7 bases). This CDR3 region has 22 residues. CDR1 is LGHNA, CDR2 YSLEER, per germline. The germline V and J ends were trimmed by 4 bases and 1 base, with 34 bases remaining between them. The CDR3 DNA reads as TGCGCCAGCAGCCGACTCCCAGGGGGGCGCGGACTCGAGGCACCCCCCCAAGAGACCCAGTACTTC. It specifies CASSRLPGGRGLEAPPQETQYF.

CDR3 in DNA: TGTGCCAGTAGTATAGCTGCTAGCTCCTACGAGCAGTACTTC. Amino acids: CASSIAASSYEQYF. The chain carries TRBV19 and TRBJ2-7; no definite D call. The germline V gene encodes CDR1 LNHDA and CDR2 SQIVND (reference sequence). Trimming removed 1 base at V and 0 bases at J, with 7 bases between. This CDR3 comprises 14 residues.

J is TRBJ2-7 and V is TRBV6-2 or TRBV6-3; 7 positions match TRBD2. Germline trimming cut 5 bases from V and 0 bases from J; bases unmatched to any gene: 10. CDR3 length: 16 amino acids. Per germline, CDR1 MNHEY and CDR2 SVGEGT. CDR3 DNA sequence: TGTGCCAGCAGTACCCTACTAGCGTCTATCTCCTACGAGCAGTACTTC. Translated, it gives CASSTLLASISYEQYF.

This chain links TRBV4-3 with TRBJ2-1; 9 bases align to TRBD2. CDR3 length equals 14 residues. Germline CDR1 LGHNA, CDR2 YSLEER. The junction had 3 bases not matched to a gene; V was cut back by 0 bases and J by 9 bases. The CDR3 protein is CASSQDDSGGEQFF. CDR3 in DNA: TGCGCCAGCAGCCAAGACGATAGCGGGGGTGAGCAGTTCTTC.

V and J are TRBV7-2 and TRBJ1-3; D is ambiguous. This CDR3 is built from 14 residues. Germline V gives CDR1 SGHTA, CDR2 FQGNSA. V lost 0 bases to trimming and J lost 2 bases, with 5 bases between them. The CDR3 DNA reads as TGTGCCAGCAGCTTAGCCCCGGCTGGAAACACCATATATTTT. Protein: CASSLAPAGNTIYF.

This clone is a singleton in its sample. This chain joins TRBV4-3 and TRBJ2-5, with D possibly matching TRBD1 (6 bases). Deletions cut 1 base from V and 2 bases from J, with 11 bases between. CDR1 is LGHNA and CDR2 is YSLEER in the germline V gene. CDR3 length equals 15 residues. This chain's CDR3 is CASSQGGQNQETQYF. DNA of the CDR3: TGCGCCAGCAGCCAAGGCGGACAGAATCAAGAGACCCAGTACTTC.

The genes are TRBV27 and TRBJ1-2; TRBD1 aligns across 7 bases. This CDR3 comprises 15 residues. The ends lost 4 bases at V and 4 bases at J; junction bases unmatched: 9. CDR1 is MNHEY and CDR2 is SMNVEV in the germline V gene (reference sequence). The CDR3 DNA reads TGTGCCAGCAGTTCGATCACAGGGGACCTCTATGGCTACACCTTC. This encodes CASSSITGDLYGYTF.

This chain uses TRBV18 with TRBJ1-2, with 7 bases fitting TRBD1. This CDR3 has 16 amino acids. With 5 bases clipped from V and 6 bases from J, the junction kept 15 bases outside the gene matches. CDR1 is KGHSH and CDR2 is LQKENI in the germline V gene. CDR3 nucleotides: TGTGCCAGCTCATCCGCAAGAACAGGGGCGTGGAATGGCTACACCTTC. It encodes CASSSARTGAWNGYTF. The variable domain in full, with the rest retrieved from reference TRBV18 and TRBJ1-2, is NAGVMQNPRHLVRRRGQEARLRCSPMKGHSHVYWYRQLPEEGLKFMVYLQKENIIDESGMPKERFSAEFPKEGPSILRIQQVVRGDSAAYFCASSSARTGAWNGYTFGSGTRLTVV.